These 14 T cell receptor beta chains were all obtained from the same sample, sequenced in a study of human T cells and chemical hapten exposure. Time point reported: healthy volunteer bleed at 2 weeks. Extraction of total RNA was performed on unfractionated whole blood. One entry per CDR3 protein results from TCRdb running MiXCR on the RACE reads. The profile covers some 50,000 distinct CDR3 sequences, with approximately 4.8% appearing a single time and 5.8% taken by the ten largest. The sequenced sample was whole blood. The source of these receptors is a human donor in good health. Some clones in this sample may be carry-over from other donors' samples.

This clonotype was seen at least ten times. The V call is TRBV5-1, the J call TRBJ1-1; tentative D call: TRBD1 (6 bases). The CDR3 spans 13 residues. With 7 bases removed from V and 2 bases from J, the gap between germline ends came to 12 bases. Germline V gene sequence: CDR1 SGHRS, CDR2 YFSETQ. The CDR3 spells CASGGGGNTEAFF. CDR3 nucleotides: TGCGCCAGCGGTGGGGGGGGCAACACTGAAGCTTTCTTT.

A remark on this clonotype: This clone may be a read error of a much larger clone one base away. The V and J genes are TRBV14 and TRBJ2-7; TRBD2 matches at 7 bases. Germline values: CDR1 SGHDN, CDR2 FVKESK. The V segment lost 2 bases and the J segment 6 bases; nucleotides outside the gene matches: 7. The CDR3 has 14 residues. CDR3 protein: CASSQPAGEGEQYF. The CDR3 DNA sequence: TGTGCCAGCAGCCAACCCGCGGGAGAGGGCGAGCAGTACTTC.

This clonotype was detected a few times. V is TRBV28 and J is TRBJ2-1; 11 bases agree with TRBD2. There are 16 residues in the CDR3. Germline CDR1 MDHEN, CDR2 SYDVKM. The V gene end was trimmed by 6 bases and the J gene end by 4 bases; junction bases not matched to a gene: 8. This chain's CDR3 is CASRSPGTSGYNEQFF. The CDR3 nucleotides read TGTGCCAGCAGATCCCCCGGGACTAGCGGATACAATGAGCAGTTCTTC.

This clonotype was detected many times. In nucleotides, the CDR3 is TGTGCCAGCAGTGAATTAGGAGAAGACTGGGCACAGATGAACACTGAAGCTTTCTTT. Translating it yields CASSELGEDWAQMNTEAFF. V usage is TRBV25-1 and J usage is TRBJ1-1; no firm D call. Germline V lookup: CDR1 MGHDK, CDR2 SYGVNS. CDR3 length: 19 amino acids. V was shortened by 1 base and J by 0 bases, with 21 bases between the two germline ends.

V and J are TRBV12-3 or TRBV12-4 and TRBJ2-1; TRBD2 agrees at 7 bases. The CDR3 spans 13 residues. Unmatched junction bases numbered 3, after V lost 3 bases and J lost 7 bases. The CDR3 nucleotides read TGTGCCAGCAGTTTGACTAGCCTGAATGAGCAGTTCTTC. This sequence encodes CASSLTSLNEQFF.

This clonotype was observed many times. This chain links TRBV11-2 with TRBJ1-3, with D possibly matching TRBD1 (5 bases). CDR1 is SGHAT and CDR2 is FQNNGV in the germline V gene. The CDR3 covers 16 residues. Between the trimmed V and J ends, which lost 7 bases and 3 bases, there was a span of 19 bases. CDR3 sequence reads: CASTLLRTNLGNTIYF. The CDR3 nucleotides are TGTGCCAGCACCCTCCTCCGGACAAACCTTGGAAACACCATATATTTT. The full variable domain, with the rest looked up from reference TRBV11-2 and TRBJ1-3, is EAGVAQSPRYKIIEKRQSVAFWCNPISGHATLYWYQQILGQGPKLLIQFQNNGVVDDSQLPKDRFSAERLKGVDSTLKIQPAKLEDSAVYLCASTLLRTNLGNTIYFGEGSWLTVV.

This clonotype showed up many times. The chain couples TRBV4-1 to TRBJ2-3; 9 positions agree with TRBD2. CDR3 length equals 18 residues. Germline CDR1 is MGHRA and CDR2 is YSYEKL. Trimming cost V 4 bases and J 4 bases; bases outside gene matches: 15. Written as DNA, the CDR3 is TGCGCCAGCAGCCCTGTCTATCCGGGACTAGCTCAATCAGATACGCAGTATTTT. This encodes CASSPVYPGLAQSDTQYF.

About this clonotype itself: It may be a read error: a sequence one base away is much more abundant. The chain couples TRBV20-1 to TRBJ2-3, with D possibly matching TRBD1 (6 bases). Germline CDR1 and CDR2: DFQATT and SNEGSKA (reference sequence). CDR3 size: 15 residues. CDR3 loop: CSAPTWGLWADTKYF. In nucleotides, the CDR3 is TGCAGTGCCCCCACTTGGGGGCTCTGGGCAGATACGAAGTATTTT.

This clonotype was recorded many times. V usage is TRBV28 and J usage is TRBJ2-1; D perhaps matches TRBD2 (6 bases). Germline loops: CDR1 MDHEN, CDR2 SYDVKM. Trimming removed 5 bases at V and 3 bases at J, with 11 bases between. The CDR3 covers 14 residues. CDR3 sequence: CASSPRERYNEQFF. The CDR3, as DNA: TGTGCCAGCAGTCCCCGGGAGCGCTACAATGAGCAGTTCTTC.

This clonotype has ten or more counts. The V and J genes are TRBV20-1 and TRBJ2-7, with D possibly being TRBD1 (6 bases). Germline V gene sequence: CDR1 DFQATT, CDR2 SNEGSKA (reference sequence). The CDR3 consists of 13 residues. The V and J ends lost 5 bases and 3 bases respectively, with 14 bases between them. The CDR3 reads CSAYPTGDYEQYF. The CDR3 coding sequence is TGCAGTGCTTACCCGACAGGAGACTACGAGCAGTACTTC.

This clonotype was observed many times. The J gene is TRBJ1-5, the V gene TRBV6-6; D is unresolved. Trimming removed 0 bases from V and 0 bases from J, with 12 bases in between. CDR3 length: 17 amino acids. CDR1 is MNHNY and CDR2 is SVGAGI in the germline V gene (reference sequence). The CDR3: CASSYSSGSNSNQPQHF. CDR3 DNA sequence: TGTGCCAGCAGTTACTCCTCGGGCAGCAATAGCAATCAGCCCCAGCATTTT.

This clonotype was counted at least ten times. The rearrangement uses TRBV20-1 and TRBJ2-3, with D possibly being TRBD2 (5 bases). Germline V gene lookup returns CDR1 DFQATT and CDR2 SNEGSKA (reference sequence). Trimming shortened V by 3 bases and J by 8 bases, and 18 bases separated the two germline ends. The CDR3 covers 14 residues. The CDR3 protein is CSASRRPGIATQYF. The DNA for the CDR3 is TGCAGTGCTAGCCGCAGACCGGGGATCGCTACGCAGTATTTT.

This clonotype was recorded many times. The chain combines TRBV27 with TRBJ1-5; D is ambiguous. The CDR3 length is 15 residues. V was shortened by 3 bases and J by 7 bases, with 16 bases between the two germline ends. Germline CDR1 MNHEY, CDR2 SMNVEV (reference sequence). The CDR3 spells CASSFLGEPGQPQHF. CDR3 nucleotide sequence: TGTGCCAGCAGTTTTCTGGGCGAACCGGGGCAGCCCCAGCATTTT.

This clonotype was recorded many times. V is TRBV29-1 and J is TRBJ2-5; D is perhaps TRBD1 (6 bases). The CDR3 is 13 amino acids. Germline CDR1 SQVTM, CDR2 ANQGSEA. V gave up 4 bases and J gave up 6 bases, with 15 bases separating them. This chain's CDR3 is CSVAGQGIQTQYF. The CDR3 nucleotides read TGCAGCGTTGCGGGGCAGGGGATACAGACCCAGTACTTC.